This T cell receptor beta chain stems from a study of response to subunit inactivated influenza vaccine. Points from the study as a whole: Authors suggested few new T cells are recruited by each seasonal influenza vaccination.

The germline V gene has CDR1 SGHAT and CDR2 FQNNGV. Trimming left V 1 base short and J 2 bases short, with 8 bases between. The CDR3 loop spans 14 amino acids. A single record per CDR3 protein comes from TCRdb applying MiXCR to the RT-PCR reads. The sample contains about 650,000 distinct CDR3 sequences, approximately 14% of which appear only once. This clonotype occurred a few times. Its antigen is not identified. The material sequenced was PBMCs from blood, taken around 15 days before vaccination. The clonotype was recovered from a man aged 50 or older who received an inactivated influenza vaccine. The rearrangement links TRBV11-2 to TRBJ2-5; D gene unclear. As DNA, the CDR3 is TGTGCCAGCAGCTTAGGTAACAGTCAAGAGACCCAGTACTTC. Translated: CASSLGNSQETQYF.